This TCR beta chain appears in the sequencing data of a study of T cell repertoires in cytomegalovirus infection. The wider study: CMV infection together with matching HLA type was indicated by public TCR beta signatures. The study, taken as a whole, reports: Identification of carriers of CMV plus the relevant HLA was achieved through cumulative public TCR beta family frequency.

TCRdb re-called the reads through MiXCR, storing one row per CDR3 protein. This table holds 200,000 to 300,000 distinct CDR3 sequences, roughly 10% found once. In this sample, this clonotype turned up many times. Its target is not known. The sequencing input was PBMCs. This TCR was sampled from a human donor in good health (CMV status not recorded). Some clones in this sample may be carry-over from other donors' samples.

The CDR3 loop reads CASSPGGAGLNEQYF. The CDR3 coding sequence is TGTGCCAGCAGTCCAGGGGGCGCGGGACTGAACGAGCAGTACTTC. The chain combines TRBV7-9 with TRBJ2-7; 8 bases align to TRBD1. V lost 6 bases to trimming and J lost 5 bases; unmatched junction nucleotides: 12. Germline values: CDR1 SEHNR, CDR2 FQNEAQ (reference sequence). The CDR3 covers 15 residues.